The clone carrying this T cell receptor (beta chain) was counted ten times or more. The record originates from a study of CD8+CD57+ T cells in acquired aplastic anemia. It was genomic DNA that served as the template for profiling TCR beta VDJ and CDR3. One entry per CDR3 protein results from TCRdb running MiXCR on the reads. The table records approximately 200,000 distinct CDR3 sequences, about 53% of them present only once. The V gene lost 0 bases and the J gene lost 0 bases, with 15 bases spanning the gap. This CDR3 is built from 18 residues. CDR1 and CDR2 (germline): DFQATT, SNEGSKA (reference sequence).

The clonotype originates from a human donor in good health, serving as a control. The sample was sorted CD4+, CD8+, or CD8+CD57+ T cells (not recorded which) from PBMCs. This chain joins TRBV20-1 and TRBJ2-6, with D perhaps assigned TRBD1 or TRBD2 (6 bases each). This CDR3 reads CSARDQTGGGSGANVLTF. The DNA of the CDR3 is TGCAGTGCTAGAGATCAGACAGGAGGGGGCTCTGGGGCCAACGTCCTGACTTTC.